The clone carrying this T cell receptor (beta chain) showed up just a few times. Its antigen is undetermined. The entry originates in a study of cytomegalovirus exposure and HLA in healthy donors. Whole-study results and caveats: V segments that were indistinguishable, TRBV6-2 and TRBV6-3 among them, were omitted from analysis. The study assumed roughly uniform donor sequencing depth for presence/absence analyses. CMV serostatus was the only recorded immune exposure for donors.

Germline V gene lookup returns CDR1 SGHNT and CDR2 YYREEE (reference sequence). The CDR3 covers 13 residues. The V end was cut by 3 bases, the J end by 4 bases, with 8 bases between. PCR involved 60 Vbeta and 13 Jbeta primers. Clones were read by immunoSEQ multiplex PCR, and TCRdb kept only the in-frame ones, dropping some. The sample contains more than 95,000 clones, over 70% of which appear only once. The clonotype comes from a woman between 40 and 50 years old in good health and CMV-seropositive. The J gene is TRBJ2-1, the V gene TRBV5-4; perhaps TRBD2 as D (6 bases). Sample: PBMCs. In nucleotides, the CDR3 is TGTGCCAGCAGCTGGGACTCTTACAATGAGCAGTTCTTC. Translated, it gives CASSWDSYNEQFF.